This T cell receptor (beta chain) emerged from a study of identical twins. Study-wide points: For monozygotic twins, models underestimated out-of-frame TCR alpha sharing.

cDNA molecules carried unique molecular identifiers, and template switching added a universal primer site. TCRdb called the 5' RACE reads again in MiXCR, with one record for every CDR3 protein. The profile shows fewer than 650,000 distinct CDR3 sequences, around 7.5% of them singletons. This clonotype was counted many times. No antigen is known for it. These records were also assigned to another study, of yellow fever vaccine responses in identical twins. This second study notes: Reports say the vaccine T cell response in twins looked partly convergent and partly personalized.

The clonotype was recovered from a woman between 18 and 30 years old in good health. The sample consisted of PBMCs.

The CDR3 protein is CASSFLTTLTYNEQFF. The CDR3 DNA reads as TGCGCCAGCAGCTTCCTGACCACTCTAACGTACAATGAGCAGTTCTTC. The chain is built from TRBV5-1 and TRBJ2-1; D unresolved. The V and J ends lost 2 bases and 4 bases respectively, with 16 bases between them. Germline V lookup: CDR1 SGHRS, CDR2 YFSETQ. The CDR3 has 16 residues.